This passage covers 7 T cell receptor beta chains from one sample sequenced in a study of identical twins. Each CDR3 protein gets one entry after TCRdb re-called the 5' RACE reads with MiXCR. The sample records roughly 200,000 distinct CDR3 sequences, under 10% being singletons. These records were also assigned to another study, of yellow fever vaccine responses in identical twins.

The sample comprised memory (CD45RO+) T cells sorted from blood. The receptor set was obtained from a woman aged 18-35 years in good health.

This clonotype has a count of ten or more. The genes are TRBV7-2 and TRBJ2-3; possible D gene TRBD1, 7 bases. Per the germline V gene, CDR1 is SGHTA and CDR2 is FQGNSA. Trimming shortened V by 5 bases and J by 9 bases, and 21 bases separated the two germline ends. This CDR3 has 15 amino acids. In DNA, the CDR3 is TGTGCCAGCAGCACAGTGTCCGGAGGAGGGGGCACGCAGTATTTT. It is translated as CASSTVSGGGGTQYF.

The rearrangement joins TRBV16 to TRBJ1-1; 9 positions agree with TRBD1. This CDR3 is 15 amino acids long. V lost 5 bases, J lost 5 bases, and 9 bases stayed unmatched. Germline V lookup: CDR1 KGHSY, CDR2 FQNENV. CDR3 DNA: TGTGCCAGCAGCAGATCGGGACAGGGTGAAACTGAAGCTTTCTTT. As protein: CASSRSGQGETEAFF.

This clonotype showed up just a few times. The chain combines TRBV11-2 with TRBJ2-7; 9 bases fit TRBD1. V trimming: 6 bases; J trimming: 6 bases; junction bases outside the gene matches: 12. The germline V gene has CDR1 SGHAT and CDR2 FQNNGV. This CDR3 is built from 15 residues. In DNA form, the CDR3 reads TGTGCCAGCAGACCGGGACAGGGTGGTTGGGGCGAGCAGTACTTC. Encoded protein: CASRPGQGGWGEQYF.

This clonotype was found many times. The DNA of the CDR3 is TGCGCCAGCAGCTCCCAGGGACTAGCGGGGGAGACCCAGTACTTC. Its protein product is CASSSQGLAGETQYF. This chain joins TRBV5-1 and TRBJ2-5; 13 bases are a match to TRBD2. Germline V gives CDR1 SGHRS, CDR2 YFSETQ. The length of the CDR3 is 15 residues. V lost 3 bases to trimming and J lost 5 bases; unmatched junction nucleotides: 4.

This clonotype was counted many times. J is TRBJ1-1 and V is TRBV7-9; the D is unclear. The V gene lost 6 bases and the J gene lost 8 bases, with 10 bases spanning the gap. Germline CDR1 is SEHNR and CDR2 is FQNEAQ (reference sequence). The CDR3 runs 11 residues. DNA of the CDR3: TGTGCCAGCAGTCGTGGGATCGAAGCTTTCTTT. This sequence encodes CASSRGIEAFF. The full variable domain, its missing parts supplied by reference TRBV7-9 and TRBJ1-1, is DTGVSQNPRHKITKRGQNVTFRCDPISEHNRLYWYRQTLGQGPEFLTYFQNEAQLEKSRLLSDRFSAERPKGSFSTLEIQRTEQGDSAMYLCASSRGIEAFFGQGTRLTVV.

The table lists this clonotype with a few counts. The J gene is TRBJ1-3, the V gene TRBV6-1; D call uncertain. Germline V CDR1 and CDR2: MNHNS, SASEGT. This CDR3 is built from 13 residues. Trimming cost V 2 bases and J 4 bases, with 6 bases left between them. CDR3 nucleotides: TGTGCCAGCAGTGAATCGCCCGGAAACACCATATATTTT. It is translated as CASSESPGNTIYF.

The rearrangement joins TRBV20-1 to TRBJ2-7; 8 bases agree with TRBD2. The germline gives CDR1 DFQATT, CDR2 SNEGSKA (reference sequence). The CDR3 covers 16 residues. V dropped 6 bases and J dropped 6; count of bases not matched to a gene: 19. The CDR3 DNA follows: TGCAGTGCGAGGCGCGAATCCGGGACTAGAAAGGTCGAGCAGTACTTC. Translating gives CSARRESGTRKVEQYF.